The clone carrying this T cell receptor (beta chain) has a handful of counts. Its antigen is currently unknown. The sample originates from a study of beta chain features in type 1 diabetes. Study context: About 110,000,000 sorted cells were examined across all samples.

Heparinised blood was drawn once per donor, averaging around 120 mL. CD4+ naive, central memory, regulatory and stem cell-like memory subsets were isolated by sorting on CD45RO/CCR7/CD25/CD127/CD95/CD27. Trimming left V 3 bases short and J 5 bases short, with 11 bases between. The V gene's germline CDR1 is SNHLY and CDR2 FYNNEI. CDR3 size: 14 residues. Sequencing targeted expressed TCRB transcripts, as all isolated RNA had been reverse transcribed. Generated by immunoSEQ multiplex PCR, the TCRdb table keeps only in-frame clones and is missing some. The data hold 200,000 to 300,000 clones, with about a fifth observed a single time. Study conclusions and caveats: TCRB repertoires of naive, central memory and Treg cells appeared more similar among patients than among healthy donors. Shorter TCRB CDR3s, moderately but significantly so, marked every one of the four CD4+ subsets in Type 1 diabetes patients.

The clonotype was recovered from a woman aged 35 to 49 with type 1 diabetes. The rearrangement links TRBV2 to TRBJ1-5, with TRBD1 as a possible D gene (6 bases). Material for sequencing was naive CD4+ T cells from blood. CDR3 in DNA: TGTGCCAGCAGTGAGTACAGGGAGCATCAGCCCCAGCATTTT. Protein sequence: CASSEYREHQPQHF.